The 5 T cell receptor beta chains below were found in one sample sequenced in a study of T cells in Graves' hyperthyroidism and ophthalmopathy. Amplification targeted TCR beta CDR3 regions from RNA transcripts. HTBI primers were employed in a first-round RT-PCR of the TCR CDR3. Each CDR3 protein gets one entry after TCRdb re-called the multiplex PCR reads with MiXCR. The sample holds about 290,000 distinct CDR3 sequences, 12% to 15% seen once. Sequencing was done on a sample of blood. These TCRs come from a middle-aged woman with Graves' hyperthyroidism.

This clonotype has a count of ten or more. This chain links TRBV2 with TRBJ1-2; unclear D gene. CDR3 length: 15 residues. V was pared by 4 bases and J by 0 bases, with 12 bases between. Germline V gene data show CDR1 as SNHLY and CDR2 as FYNNEI. The CDR3, as DNA: TGTGCCAGCAGTGTAAACCCCGACGCTAACTATGGCTACACCTTC. It is translated as CASSVNPDANYGYTF.

This clonotype showed up many times. The rearrangement uses TRBV6-2 or TRBV6-3 and TRBJ2-5; D uncertain. The CDR3 extends over 13 amino acids. CDR1 and CDR2 from the germline V gene are MNHEY and SVGEGT. The germline V and J ends were trimmed by 2 bases and 2 bases, with 6 bases remaining between them. This CDR3 is CASSYPPQETQYF. CDR3 DNA sequence: TGTGCCAGCAGTTACCCGCCTCAAGAGACCCAGTACTTC.

This clonotype has at least ten counts. V and J are TRBV6-1 and TRBJ1-4, with a possible D match to TRBD1 (5 bases). The V end was cut by 8 bases, the J end by 7 bases, with 20 bases between. The CDR3 totals 15 residues. Germline V gene lookup returns CDR1 MNHNS and CDR2 SASEGT. CDR3 DNA sequence: TGTGCCAGCGGACGGGCTTGGGGCTTCGGTGAAAAACTGTTTTTT. Its translation is CASGRAWGFGEKLFF.

This clonotype came up many times. The chain is built from TRBV9 and TRBJ2-2; TRBD1 matches 9 bases. Germline loops: CDR1 SGDLS, CDR2 YYNGEE. The CDR3 is made up of 17 amino acids. V gave up 0 bases and J gave up 1 base; unmatched junction bases: 4. CDR3 residues: CASSVDGGQGNTGELFF. DNA of the CDR3: TGTGCCAGCAGCGTAGACGGGGGACAGGGGAACACCGGGGAGCTGTTTTTT.

This clonotype has at least ten counts. V usage is TRBV7-9 and J usage is TRBJ1-5, with D unresolved. Germline CDR1 SEHNR, CDR2 FQNEAQ (reference sequence). This CDR3 region has 15 residues. The ends were cut back, 1 base at V and 11 bases at J, with 18 bases in the middle. In DNA form, the CDR3 reads TGTGCCAGCAGCTTAGGGTCGGGCAAGAGTACGGCCCAGCATTTT. It is translated as CASSLGSGKSTAQHF.